This entry concerns a single T cell receptor beta chain. The antigen is not known. 5'RACE template switching produced TCR cDNA carrying a universal primer site and UMIs. Via MiXCR, TCRdb re-called the 5' RACE reads, giving one row per CDR3 protein. The sample lists around 590,000 distinct CDR3 sequences; about 12% were seen once. The sample originates from a study of T cells after yellow fever vaccination. Germline lookup yields CDR1 LGHDT and CDR2 YNNKEL (reference sequence). V lost 1 base and J 5 bases, leaving 18 bases between the germline ends. CDR3 length: 16 residues. Study results and caveats: A weaker but faster secondary response was observed, peaking on day 5 versus 15.

The specimen comprised PBMCs, sampled on the day of the yellow fever booster vaccination. This TCR was recovered from a man aged 25 to 45 who received the YFV17D yellow fever vaccine. The V gene is TRBV3-1, the J gene TRBJ2-7; D unclear. The CDR3 nucleotides are TGTGCCAGCAGCCAAGTTTTGACGCGCGCTTGGGACGAGCAGTACTTC. Protein: CASSQVLTRAWDEQYF.